The 19 T cell receptor beta chains below come from one sample, sequenced in a study of blood T cell repertoires in COVID-19. Libraries were prepared by immunoSEQ multiplex PCR; TCRdb keeps only in-frame clonotypes and omits some of them. The table records about 17,000 clones, around 84% of them present only once. The sequenced sample was peripheral blood. The receptor set was obtained from a human donor with active COVID-19. The donor label of this sample is uncertain.

This rearrangement joins TRBV9 to TRBJ2-3, with 9 bases that match TRBD2. The CDR3 loop spans 16 amino acids. The J segment lost 3 bases and the V segment lost 6 bases, leaving 11 bases of the junction unmatched. Germline CDR1 SGDLS, CDR2 YYNGEE. CDR3 DNA: TGTGCCAGCACAATGCGAGGCGGGGGGGCGACAGATACGCAGTATTTT. Translating gives CASTMRGGGATDTQYF. Drawing the rest from reference TRBV9 and TRBJ2-3, the complete variable domain is DSGVTQTPKHLITATGQRVTLRCSPRSGDLSVYWYQQSLDQGLQFLIQYYNGEERAKGNILERFSAQQFPDLHSELNLSSLELGDSALYFCASTMRGGGATDTQYFGPGTRLTVL.

The V call is TRBV1, the J call TRBJ2-1; whether TRBD2, the table's D call, matches the DNA was not checked. TRBV1 is assigned pseudogene status. This CDR3 contains 20 residues. The CDR3 sequence is CTSSQSPSSGSTWGYNEQFF. CDR3 coding DNA: TGCACCAGCAGCCAATCTCCCTCTAGCGGGTCAACCTGGGGGTACAATGAGCAGTTCTTC.

This sequence joins TRBV2 and TRBJ1-1; a possible D gene is TRBD1 (5 bases). The germline V gene encodes CDR1 SNHLY and CDR2 FYNNEI. The CDR3 is 16 residues long. Trimming stripped 5 bases from V and 11 bases from J, with 27 bases between. The CDR3 is CASSPIADKSGGMAFF. CDR3 DNA sequence: TGTGCCAGCAGTCCCATCGCGGACAAGTCGGGGGGAATGGCTTTCTTT.

V gene TRBV11-2 combines with J gene TRBJ1-4; D unclear. V shed 0 bases and J shed 7 bases, with 9 bases lying between them. Per germline, CDR1 SGHAT and CDR2 FQNNGV. This CDR3 has 14 residues. CDR3 DNA: TGTGCCAGCAGCTTAGAACCCCGGGGTGAAAAACTGTTTTTT. Protein sequence: CASSLEPRGEKLFF.

The chain is built from TRBV7-8 and TRBJ2-5; D is perhaps TRBD1 (5 bases). V was clipped by 8 bases and J by 1 base, with 11 bases between them. From germline, CDR1 is SGHVS and CDR2 FQNEAQ. This CDR3 has 13 amino acids. CDR3 nucleotide sequence: TGTGCCAGCGGCAGGGAACCCCAAGAGACCCAGTACTTC. As protein: CASGREPQETQYF.

The gene calls are TRBV6-2 or TRBV6-3 and TRBJ1-1; perhaps TRBD1 as D (6 bases). V dropped 6 bases and J dropped 1 base, with 9 bases sitting between them. CDR1 and CDR2 (germline): MNHEY, SVGEGT. CDR3 size: 13 residues. The CDR3 protein is CASSFRGNTEAFF. The DNA for the CDR3 is TGTGCCAGCAGCTTCAGGGGGAACACTGAAGCTTTCTTT.

The chain combines TRBV29-1 with TRBJ1-1; a possible D gene is TRBD1 (5 bases). Germline values: CDR1 SQVTM, CDR2 ANQGSEA. Trimming removed 4 bases at V and 1 base at J, with 10 bases between. The CDR3 contains 13 residues. The CDR3 loop reads CSVVQGGNTEAFF. DNA of the CDR3: TGCAGCGTTGTTCAGGGCGGGAACACTGAAGCTTTCTTT.

The chain employs TRBV19 and TRBJ1-2; possibly TRBD1 for D (6 bases). CDR3 length: 12 residues. The V and J ends lost 5 bases and 7 bases respectively, with 11 bases between them. Germline CDR1 LNHDA, CDR2 SQIVND (reference sequence). The CDR3 sequence is CASSLGGGGYTF. The CDR3 DNA reads as TGTGCCAGTAGTTTAGGGGGAGGTGGCTACACCTTC. Drawing the rest from reference TRBV19 and TRBJ1-2, the complete variable domain is DGGITQSPKYLFRKEGQNVTLSCEQNLNHDAMYWYRQDPGQGLRLIYYSQIVNDFQKGDIAEGYSVSREKKESFPLTVTSAQKNPTAFYLCASSLGGGGYTFGSGTRLTVV.

V is TRBV29-1 and J is TRBJ2-1, with TRBD2 as a possible D gene (6 bases). The CDR3 runs to 17 residues. Germline values: CDR1 SQVTM, CDR2 ANQGSEA. V shed 7 bases and J shed 5 bases, with 27 bases lying between them. The CDR3 sequence: CSGIRRALSGPHNEQFF. CDR3 sequence (DNA): TGCAGCGGGATAAGGCGGGCCCTTAGCGGCCCCCACAATGAGCAGTTCTTC.

The chain employs TRBV6-6 and TRBJ2-1; 7 bases are a match to TRBD2. Unmatched junction bases numbered 5, after V lost 6 bases and J lost 0 bases. This CDR3 is 15 amino acids long. From germline, CDR1 is MNHNY and CDR2 SVGAGI (reference sequence). CDR3 protein: CASRGTMSSYNEQFF. Written as DNA, the CDR3 is TGTGCCAGCAGGGGGACTATGAGCTCCTACAATGAGCAGTTCTTC.

This clone occurred once. This sequence joins TRBV7-9 and TRBJ2-5, with 7 bases matching TRBD1. CDR1 is SEHNR and CDR2 is FQNEAQ in the germline V gene (reference sequence). This CDR3 contains 14 residues. V shed 8 bases and J 2 bases; nucleotides not matched to a gene: 8. The CDR3 spells CASAWGQKQETQYF. CDR3 nucleotides: TGTGCCAGCGCCTGGGGACAGAAGCAAGAGACCCAGTACTTC. Full variable domain (remainder filled in from reference TRBV7-9 and TRBJ2-5): DTGVSQNPRHKITKRGQNVTFRCDPISEHNRLYWYRQTLGQGPEFLTYFQNEAQLEKSRLLSDRFSAERPKGSFSTLEIQRTEQGDSAMYLCASAWGQKQETQYFGPGTRLLVL.

The chain uses TRBV20-1 and TRBJ2-7; TRBD2 matches 11 bases. Losses at the gene ends were 3 bases for V and 2 bases for J; bases not matched to a gene: 6. This CDR3 spans 15 amino acids. Looked up from germline, CDR1 is DFQATT and CDR2 is SNEGSKA (reference sequence). CDR3 nucleotide sequence: TGCAGTGCTAGTTTCCCTAGCGGGGGGACCTACGAGCAGTACTTC. The encoded protein is CSASFPSGGTYEQYF.

The J gene is TRBJ2-3, the V gene TRBV6-6; 9 positions match TRBD2. Germline assignment: CDR1 MNHNY and CDR2 SVGAGI (reference sequence). There are 17 residues in the CDR3. The junction had 11 bases not matched to a gene; V was cut back by 5 bases and J by 2 bases. DNA for the CDR3: TGTGCCAGCAGTCGTAGGGGTAGCGGGGGAGACACAGATACGCAGTATTTT. This encodes CASSRRGSGGDTDTQYF.

The J gene is TRBJ1-2, the V gene TRBV7-8; 7 nucleotides match TRBD1. The CDR3 covers 15 residues. The V segment lost 1 base and the J segment 5 bases; nucleotides outside the gene matches: 7. Germline CDR1 and CDR2: SGHVS and FQNEAQ. CDR3 region: CASSLGGTDYYGYTF. CDR3 nucleotide sequence: TGTGCCAGCAGCTTAGGCGGGACAGACTATTATGGCTACACCTTC. The full variable domain, with the rest looked up from reference TRBV7-8 and TRBJ1-2, is GAGVSQSPRYKVAKRGQDVALRCDPISGHVSLFWYQQALGQGPEFLTYFQNEAQLDKSGLPSDRFFAERPEGSVSTLKIQRTQQEDSAVYLCASSLGGTDYYGYTFGSGTRLTVV.

The chain uses TRBV5-4 and TRBJ1-1; D might be TRBD1 (6 bases). The CDR3 has 16 amino acids. Germline V gene data show CDR1 as SGHNT and CDR2 as YYREEE (reference sequence). V was cut by 4 bases and J by 4 bases, with 20 bases left in between. The CDR3 spells CASSPARGFWSTEAFF. The CDR3 DNA sequence: TGTGCCAGCAGCCCCGCCAGGGGATTTTGGTCCACTGAAGCTTTCTTT.

The chain has TRBV6-1 and TRBJ1-5; 7 bases are shared with TRBD1. The germline V gene encodes CDR1 MNHNS and CDR2 SASEGT. The V segment lost 0 bases and the J segment 4 bases; nucleotides outside the gene matches: 6. CDR3 length: 16 amino acids. The CDR3 DNA sequence: TGTGCCAGCAGTGAAGCGAGGGGACAGACTAATCAGCCCCAGCATTTT. It is translated as CASSEARGQTNQPQHF.

The genes are TRBV5-5 and TRBJ1-2, with a weak D call TRBD1 (6 bases). Germline V lookup: CDR1 SGHKS, CDR2 YYEKEE (reference sequence). This CDR3 region has 14 residues. Trimming left V 5 bases short and J 0 bases short, with 11 bases between. The CDR3, as DNA: TGTGCCAGCAGTTCTTGGACAGCTAACTATGGCTACACCTTC. The encoded protein is CASSSWTANYGYTF.

In DNA, the CDR3 is TGTGCCAGCAGTTTATTGACTAGCGGGGTAACAGATACGCAGTATTTT. As protein: CASSLLTSGVTDTQYF. The rearrangement uses TRBV27 and TRBJ2-3; 11 bases fit TRBD2. CDR1 is MNHEY, CDR2 SMNVEV, per germline (reference sequence). This CDR3 is 16 amino acids long. Unmatched junction bases numbered 3, after V lost 1 base and J lost 3 bases.

This clone was detected only a few times. The chain links TRBV19 to TRBJ2-2; 12 nucleotides line up with TRBD1. Per the germline V gene, CDR1 is LNHDA and CDR2 is SQIVND (reference sequence). V lost 8 bases and J lost 7; bases outside the gene matches: 8. CDR3 length: 15 residues. CDR3 sequence: CASAPGQGAVGELFF. The CDR3 DNA sequence: TGTGCCAGTGCGCCGGGACAGGGGGCTGTCGGGGAGCTGTTTTTT. The variable domain in full, with the rest retrieved from reference TRBV19 and TRBJ2-2, is DGGITQSPKYLFRKEGQNVTLSCEQNLNHDAMYWYRQDPGQGLRLIYYSQIVNDFQKGDIAEGYSVSREKKESFPLTVTSAQKNPTAFYLCASAPGQGAVGELFFGEGSRLTVL.